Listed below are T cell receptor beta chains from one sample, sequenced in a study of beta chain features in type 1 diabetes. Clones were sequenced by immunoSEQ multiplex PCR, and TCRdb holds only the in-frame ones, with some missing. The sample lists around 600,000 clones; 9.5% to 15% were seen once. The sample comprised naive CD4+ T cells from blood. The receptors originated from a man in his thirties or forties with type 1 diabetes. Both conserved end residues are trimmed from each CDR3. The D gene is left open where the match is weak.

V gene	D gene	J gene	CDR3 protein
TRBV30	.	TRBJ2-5	AWSVWVAGQETQY
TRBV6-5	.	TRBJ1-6	ASSRTENNSPLH
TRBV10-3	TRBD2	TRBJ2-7	AISGSSGGYAYEQY
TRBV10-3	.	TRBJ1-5	ASQSGEGQPQH
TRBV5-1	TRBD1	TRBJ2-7	ASSSEPGQGKYYEQY
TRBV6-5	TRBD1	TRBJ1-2	ASREQGGRGYT
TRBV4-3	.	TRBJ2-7	ASSQDRGSVYEQY
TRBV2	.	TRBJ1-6	ASSEGVSDNSPLH
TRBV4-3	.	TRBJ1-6	ASSPRTGDSNSPLH
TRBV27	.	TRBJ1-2	ASSQKGKGPSGYT
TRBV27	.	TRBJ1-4	ASSLQVNEKLF
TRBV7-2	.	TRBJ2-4	ASSFDRGKNIQY
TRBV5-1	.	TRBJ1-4	ASSWRTATNEKLF
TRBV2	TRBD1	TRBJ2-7	ASSGQGNFYEQY
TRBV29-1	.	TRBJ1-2	SVARVYGYT
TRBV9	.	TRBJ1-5	ASSGGADNQPQH
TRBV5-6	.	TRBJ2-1	ASSLGQGTIYEQF
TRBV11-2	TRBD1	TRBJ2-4	ASSWDRVISKNIQY
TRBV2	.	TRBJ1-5	ASRKEAVGGQPQH
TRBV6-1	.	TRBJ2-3	ASSGRGPDTQY
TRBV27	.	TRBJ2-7	ASKRGNGYEQY
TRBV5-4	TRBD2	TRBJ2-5	ASSLASSGLLETQY
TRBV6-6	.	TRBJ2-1	ASSYWANEQF
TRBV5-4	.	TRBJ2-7	ASSLKGLPLEGQY
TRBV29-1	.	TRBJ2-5	SGGQETQY
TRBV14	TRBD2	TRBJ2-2	ASSHFLAANTGELF
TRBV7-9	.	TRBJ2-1	ASPLVGGEQF
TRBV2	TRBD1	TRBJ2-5	ASNRDSKETQY
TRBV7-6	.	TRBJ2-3	ASSYLGRSTDTQY
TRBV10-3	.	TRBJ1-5	ATRPREGNQPQH
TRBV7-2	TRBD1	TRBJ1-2	ASSSGQYYGYT
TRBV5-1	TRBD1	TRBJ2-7	ASSLTGVGYEQY
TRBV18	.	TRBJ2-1	ASSPARETYNEQF
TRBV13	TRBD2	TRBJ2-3	ASSPGGTTDTQY
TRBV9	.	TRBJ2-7	ASSVNEGGSHEQY
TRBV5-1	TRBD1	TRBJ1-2	ASSLEAGQGNYGYT
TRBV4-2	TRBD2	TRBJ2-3	ASSQAARSVSGGRSTDTQY
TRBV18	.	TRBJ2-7	ASSTRTTHEQY
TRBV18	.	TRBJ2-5	ASSRLGQKQETQY
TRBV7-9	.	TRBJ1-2	ASRTGTINYGYT
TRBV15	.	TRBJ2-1	ATSGPGTYNEQF
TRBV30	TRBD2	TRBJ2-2	AWSQLAGRTGELF
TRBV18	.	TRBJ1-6	ASSPQALTWNSPLH
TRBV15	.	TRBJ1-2	ATSRENAGSRGYT
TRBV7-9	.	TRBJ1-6	ASTRTGFGNSPLH
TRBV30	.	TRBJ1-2	AWAAEWDLYGYT
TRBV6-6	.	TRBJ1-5	ASRSGQQPQH
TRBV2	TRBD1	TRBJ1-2	ASRPGQGSNYGYT